This entry lists 28 T cell receptor beta chains sequenced from one sample in a study of tumor-infiltrating lymphocytes in primary liver carcinoma. A constant-region primer served to make TCR beta cDNA from about 490 ng total RNA. Slightly modified ARM-PCR served as the procedure for the TCR beta libraries. These libraries came from three rounds of nested multiplex PCR. TRBV1-TRBV30 forward primers paired with a C-beta reverse primer drove the first two PCR rounds, approximately 11 cycles each. Each CDR3 protein is one row after TCRdb ran MiXCR on the multiplex PCR reads. This sample has under 150,000 distinct CDR3 sequences, with roughly 75% found just once. Co-extracting RNA and DNA was done with roughly 18-32 mg of unsorted bulk tissue as input. The sequenced sample was tumor-adjacent normal liver tissue. All receptors come from a woman aged 55-75 years with primary liver carcinoma and hepatitis B virus infection.

This clonotype was recorded many times. J is TRBJ2-3 and V is TRBV29-1; 9 positions match TRBD2. Germline trimming cut 8 bases from V and 7 bases from J; bases unmatched to any gene: 19. CDR1 and CDR2 from the germline V gene are SQVTM and ANQGSEA. CDR3 length equals 16 residues. CDR3 in amino acids: CSIRQFGLAGRYTQYF. DNA of the CDR3: TGCAGCATCCGACAGTTCGGGCTAGCGGGAAGGTATACGCAGTATTTT.

The table lists this clonotype with many counts. V and J are TRBV14 and TRBJ2-1, with D perhaps TRBD1 (5 bases). From germline, CDR1 is SGHDN and CDR2 FVKESK. This CDR3 is built from 14 residues. Trimming left V 2 bases short and J 7 bases short, with 12 bases between. In DNA, the CDR3 is TGTGCCAGCAGCCAAAATGGGGCCCTAAATGAGCAGTTCTTC. Translation gives CASSQNGALNEQFF.

In regard to this clonotype: Since a much larger clone is just one base distant, this may be a read error. The genes are TRBV6-4 and TRBJ1-2; D remains unclear. The V and J ends lost 6 bases and 4 bases respectively, with 15 bases between them. The CDR3 has 14 amino acids. Germline CDR1 is MRHNA and CDR2 is SNTAGT. The CDR3 protein is CASRPGSLFYGYTF. In DNA form, the CDR3 reads TGTGCCAGCAGACCAGGAAGTTTGTTCTATGGCTACACCTTC.

Comment on this clonotype: An end of the junction differs from the germline gene, which may be a read error. The genes are TRBV5-1 and TRBJ2-7; 11 positions agree with TRBD2. The length of the CDR3 is 15 residues. The V gene's germline CDR1 is SGHRS and CDR2 YFSETQ. CDR3: CASRRGLAGRYGQYF. CDR3 DNA: TGCGCCAGCCGAAGAGGACTAGCGGGCCGATACGGGCAGTACTTC.

On this clonotype itself: Lacking the conserved final phenylalanine or tryptophan, this CDR3 likely reflects a read error. The rearrangement uses TRBV29-1 and TRBJ2-3; D might be TRBD1 or TRBD2, each matching 5 bases. The CDR3 covers 14 residues. CDR1 is SQVTM and CDR2 is ANQGSEA in the germline V gene. The CDR3 here is CSVLERRSTGTQYL. DNA of the CDR3: TGCAGCGTTTTGGAGCGGAGAAGCACAGGTACGCAGTATCTT.

On this clonotype itself: Relative to the germline gene, one junction end is altered; a read error may explain this. The genes are TRBV4-1 and TRBJ2-7; D perhaps matches TRBD1 (6 bases). The CDR3 spans 16 residues. Germline V CDR1 and CDR2: MGHRA, YSYEKL. CDR3 amino acids: CASSQTTGCSSYEQYF. The DNA of the CDR3 is TGCGCCAGCAGCCAAACTACAGGGTGTTCCTCCTACGAGCAGTACTTT.

Regarding this clonotype: An end of the junction differs from the germline gene, which may be a read error. V gene TRBV29-1 combines with J gene TRBJ2-1; TRBD2 might be the D (7 bases). Germline-derived CDR1 and CDR2 are SQVTM and ANQGSEA. This CDR3 contains 14 residues. The CDR3 DNA reads TGCAGCGTTGAAGACAGAGGGGGGGGCATTGAGCGGTTCTTC. Encoded protein: CSVEDRGGGIERFF.

This clonotype was seen many times. The genes are TRBV7-8 and TRBJ2-7, with 9 positions matching TRBD2. The V and J ends lost 8 bases and 3 bases, in that order; junction bases with no gene match: 5. This CDR3 contains 13 residues. Germline lookup yields CDR1 SGHVS and CDR2 FQNEAQ. CDR3 nucleotides: TGTGCCAGCGCGGGACTAGCAGTCTACGAGCAGTACTTC. As protein: CASAGLAVYEQYF.

This clonotype has just a few counts. This may be a read error: a much more frequent sequence differs by one nucleotide. Likely a read error: the CDR3 ends without its conserved phenylalanine or tryptophan. It is unclear where the CDR3 begins or ends on the DNA, so no DNA is shown, and the CDR3 is as TCRdb lists it. J is TRBJ2-7 and V is TRBV10-1; the table's D gene call, TRBD2, was not cross checked with the DNA. The CDR3 has 11 amino acids, counting both end residues. Germline V gives CDR1 WNHNN, CDR2 SYGVQD (reference sequence). This CDR3 is CTTELGGSFGD.

This clonotype was seen many times. This chain connects TRBV6-1 to TRBJ1-2, with D tentatively TRBD1 (5 bases). V lost 5 bases and J lost 4, with 11 bases in between. This CDR3 spans 13 amino acids. Germline lookup yields CDR1 MNHNS and CDR2 SASEGT. CDR3 DNA: TGTGCCAGCAGTAAAGACAGTGTCTATGGCTACACCTTC. Translation gives CASSKDSVYGYTF.

A word on this clonotype: Given a much more abundant clone one base away, this may be a read error. The chain combines TRBV4-1 with TRBJ1-3; a possible D gene is TRBD1 (5 bases). The CDR3 sequence is 16 residues long. Germline assignment: CDR1 MGHRA and CDR2 YSYEKL. Trimming cost V 2 bases and J 3 bases, with 14 bases left between them. The CDR3 coding sequence is TGCGCCAGCAGCCAACAAGTGGGACTTCGTGGAAACACCATATATTTT. Translation: CASSQQVGLRGNTIYF.

Concerning this clonotype: A clone one base away is much larger, so this may be a read error. The chain links TRBV28 to TRBJ2-3; unclear D gene. Germline V gene data show CDR1 as MDHEN and CDR2 as SYDVKM. CDR3 length equals 15 residues. CDR3 region: CVSSPTFPSTDTQYF. In DNA, the CDR3 is TGTGTCAGCAGTCCCACATTCCCTAGCACAGATACGCAGTATTTT.

This clonotype has a single count. The chain couples TRBV11-2 to TRBJ2-1; a weak D match, TRBD2 (5 bases). V lost 9 bases and J lost 10, with 22 bases in between. The CDR3 length is 14 residues. Germline V gene data show CDR1 as SGHAT and CDR2 as FQNNGV. CDR3 in amino acids: CASNPDSRYREQFF. CDR3 in DNA: TGTGCCAGTAATCCGGACTCAAGGTATAGGGAGCAGTTCTTC.

Comment on this clonotype: A much bigger clone sits one base away, suggesting this may be a read error. The V and J genes are TRBV28 and TRBJ2-7; D not certain. The CDR3 is 11 residues long. The germline CDR1 and CDR2 sequences are MDHEN and SYDVKM. V lost 6 bases and J 6 bases, leaving 9 bases between the germline ends. CDR3: CASRSQLEQYF. The CDR3 DNA sequence: TGTGCCAGCAGATCTCAGCTCGAGCAGTACTTC.

The rearrangement uses TRBV20-1 and TRBJ2-7; D possibly corresponds to TRBD1 (6 bases). V lost 0 bases to trimming and J lost 1 base, with 16 bases between them. Per germline, CDR1 DFQATT and CDR2 SNEGSKA (reference sequence). The CDR3 runs 16 residues. DNA of the CDR3: TGCAGTGCTAGAGATGTCAGGGGAACGGGTTCCTACGAGCAGTACTTC. This gives the protein CSARDVRGTGSYEQYF.

This clonotype occurred many times. The chain links TRBV12-3 or TRBV12-4 to TRBJ1-6, with D perhaps matching TRBD1 (6 bases). V lost 5 bases, J lost 8 bases, and 10 bases lay in between. The CDR3 length is 13 residues. This CDR3 is CASSKGGDSPLHF. The CDR3 region has the DNA TGTGCCAGCAGTAAGGGGGGGGATTCACCCCTCCACTTT.

Remarks on this clonotype: Germline is not matched at one junction end, which may reflect a read error. The chain recombines TRBV11-2 with TRBJ2-5; 9 nucleotides line up with TRBD2. Germline CDR1 is SGHAT and CDR2 is FQNNGV. The CDR3 is 16 amino acids. CDR3 loop: CPSGQVATSGSGTQYF. For the CDR3, the DNA is TGTCCCAGCGGCCAGGTCGCGACTAGCGGTTCCGGGACCCAGTACTTC.

Remarks on this clonotype: The junction and the germline gene differ at one end; a read error may be behind it. The V gene is TRBV6-6, the J gene TRBJ1-1; a possible D gene is TRBD1 (5 bases). Per the germline V gene, CDR1 is MNHNY and CDR2 is SVGAGI (reference sequence). CDR3 length equals 14 residues. CDR3 DNA sequence: TGCGCCAGCACCCTCCTCGGGGCGGTCACTGAAGCTTTCTTT. It translates to CASTLLGAVTEAFF.

This clonotype is a singleton in its sample. The CDR3 loop reads CADSLGIQRSTDTQYF. Here the CDR3 DNA reads TGTGCCGACAGCTTAGGTATCCAGCGTAGCACAGATACGCAGTATTTT. The chain employs TRBV11-2 and TRBJ2-3; D might be TRBD1 (5 bases). This CDR3 is 16 amino acids long. Trimming removed 11 bases from V and 0 bases from J, with 21 bases in between. CDR1 SGHAT and CDR2 FQNNGV come from the germline V gene.

This chain connects TRBV20-1 to TRBJ2-7, with 13 bases that match TRBD2. Germline-derived CDR1 and CDR2 are DFQATT and SNEGSKA (reference sequence). V gave up 5 bases and J gave up 5 bases; unmatched junction bases: 6. The CDR3 covers 14 residues. CDR3 region: CSAGTSGIGNEQYF. The CDR3 nucleotides are TGCAGTGCTGGGACTAGCGGGATCGGCAACGAGCAGTACTTC.

In its sample, this clonotype is medium-sized. This chain uses TRBV5-3 with TRBJ2-3; D unclear. TRBV5-3 is treated as an ORF (open reading frame) with a function not yet certain. The V gene lost 0 bases and the J gene lost 3 bases, with 17 bases spanning the gap. The CDR3 length is 17 residues. CDR3 DNA: TGTGCCAGAAGCTTGGCTACCGAAGAAATTCTTACAGATACGCAGTATTTT. This translates into CARSLATEEILTDTQYF.

On this clonotype itself: At one end, the junction sequence differs from germline, possibly due to a read error. The rearrangement uses TRBV5-1 and TRBJ1-1; D remains unclear. CDR1 is SGHRS, CDR2 YFSETQ, per germline. The CDR3 is 12 amino acids. The CDR3, as DNA: TGCGCCAGCAGCGACGTCATCACTGAAGCCTTCTTT. Amino acid sequence: CASSDVITEAFF.

This clonotype was seen only a few times. A much larger clone is a single base away; this may be a read error. J is TRBJ2-5 and V is TRBV12-3 or TRBV12-4, with 7 bases fitting TRBD1. Trimming at V came to 5 bases and at J to 4 bases, leaving 7 bases not matched to a gene. The CDR3 length is 14 residues. DNA for the CDR3: TGTGCCAGCAGTGGACAGGATCATAGAGAGACCCAGTACTTC. This gives the protein CASSGQDHRETQYF.

About this clonotype itself: Just one base apart from a much larger clone, this may be a read error. This chain's CDR3 is CSVHPRDRGVDAEAFF. The CDR3, as DNA: TGCAGCGTCCATCCCAGGGACAGGGGGGTGGACGCTGAAGCTTTCTTT. This chain links TRBV29-1 with TRBJ1-1, with 11 bases aligning to TRBD1. V lost 6 bases and J lost 6; bases outside the gene matches: 15. The CDR3 contains 16 residues. The germline V gene has CDR1 SQVTM and CDR2 ANQGSEA.

The chain couples TRBV6-5 to TRBJ2-7, with TRBD2 matching 9 bases. The CDR3 contains 15 residues. The germline V gene has CDR1 MNHEY and CDR2 SVGAGI. Trimming removed 6 bases from V and 3 bases from J; junction bases left unmatched: 9. The CDR3 spells CASSAAAGGFYEQYF. In nucleotides, the CDR3 is TGTGCCAGCAGCGCTGCGGCGGGAGGGTTCTACGAGCAGTACTTC.

Points on this clonotype: An end of the junction does not agree with germline; a read error may underlie this. The rearrangement links TRBV12-5 to TRBJ2-1; no definite D call. The V gene's germline CDR1 is LGHNT and CDR2 FRNRAP. This CDR3 comprises 13 residues. The CDR3 bases are TGTGCTAGTGGCCACAAGCTAAATGGTAAGCAGCTCTTC. It is translated as CASGHKLNGKQLF.

As to this clonotype: Compared with germline, one end of the junction differs, possibly owing to a read error. This CDR3 is CASSLVVAGVVGGSYNEQFF. The CDR3, as DNA: TGCGCCAGCAGCTTGGTCGTAGCGGGAGTGGTCGGGGGCTCCTACAATGAACAGTTCTTC. J is TRBJ2-1 and V is TRBV5-1, with 9 positions matching TRBD2. Germline CDR1 reads SGHRS; CDR2 reads YFSETQ. The CDR3 sequence is 20 residues long.

As for this clonotype: As the CDR3 is not closed by the conserved phenylalanine or tryptophan, this likely results from a read error. The chain joins TRBV29-1 to TRBJ2-5; 10 nucleotides agree with TRBD1. The V and J ends lost 3 bases and 3 bases, in that order; junction bases with no gene match: 10. The CDR3 runs to 16 residues. Germline assignment: CDR1 SQVTM and CDR2 ANQGSEA. CDR3 sequence: CSVEGDRGKTEETQYL. The CDR3 DNA reads TGCAGCGTTGAGGGGGACAGGGGCAAGACTGAAGAGACCCAGTACCTC.